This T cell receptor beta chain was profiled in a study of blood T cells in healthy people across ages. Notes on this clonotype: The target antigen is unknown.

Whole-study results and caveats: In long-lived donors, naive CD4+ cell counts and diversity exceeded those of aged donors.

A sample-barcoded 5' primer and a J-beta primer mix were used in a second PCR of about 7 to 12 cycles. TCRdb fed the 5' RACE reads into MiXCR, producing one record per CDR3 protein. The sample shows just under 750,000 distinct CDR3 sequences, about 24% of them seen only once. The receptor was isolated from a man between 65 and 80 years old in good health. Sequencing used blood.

This CDR3 reads CASSRPGWGNYGYTF. The CDR3 region has the DNA TGTGCCAGCAGTAGGCCGGGGTGGGGAAACTATGGCTACACCTTC. The genes are TRBV12-3 or TRBV12-4 and TRBJ1-2, with D unclear. CDR3 size: 15 residues. The V gene lost 5 bases and the J gene lost 2 bases, with 15 bases spanning the gap.